One sample yielded the 27 T cell receptor beta chains listed below, sequenced in a study of blood T cell repertoires in COVID-19. Sequencing used immunoSEQ multiplex PCR; TCRdb keeps in-frame clones, though not all of them. The table includes about 280,000 clones, roughly four fifths detected once. Sequenced: peripheral blood. The receptors were gathered from a woman aged 50 to 60 who had recovered from COVID-19.

A remark on this clone: One end of the junction is discordant with germline, which a read error may explain. V usage is TRBV3-1 (or the pseudogene TRBV3-2) and J usage is TRBJ2-5; TRBD2 might be the D (6 bases). CDR3 length: 12 residues. In germline, CDR1 is LGHDT, CDR2 YNNKEL (reference sequence). This chain's CDR3 is CASSDSSARPNF. CDR3 in DNA: TGTGCCAGCAGCGACTCTAGCGCCCGGCCGAACTTC.

V is TRBV7-9 and J is TRBJ1-2; 11 bases agree with TRBD1. Germline trimming cut 4 bases from V and 4 bases from J; bases unmatched to any gene: 11. CDR1 is SEHNR, CDR2 FQNEAQ, per germline (reference sequence). This CDR3 spans 17 amino acids. CDR3 in amino acids: CASSSSSGQGAVYGYTF. CDR3 DNA sequence: TGTGCCAGCAGCTCAAGTTCCGGACAGGGGGCTGTCTATGGCTACACCTTC.

V is TRBV6-6 and J is TRBJ2-7; no firm D call. The CDR3 spans 13 residues. Germline V lookup: CDR1 MNHNY, CDR2 SVGAGI (reference sequence). The V gene lost 4 bases and the J gene lost 0 bases, with 7 bases spanning the gap. The CDR3 bases are TGTGCCAGCAGTTCTGAGAGCTCCTACGAGCAGTACTTC. Amino acids: CASSSESSYEQYF.

Only one count was recorded for this clone. Other DNA variants within this sample encode the same CDR3. V gene TRBV5-4 combines with J gene TRBJ2-7; TRBD2 matches at 11 bases. Trimming at V came to 2 bases and at J to 0 bases, leaving 1 base not matched to a gene. This CDR3 is 15 amino acids long. CDR1 is SGHNT and CDR2 is YYREEE in the germline V gene (reference sequence). CDR3 region: CASSFGTSGSYEQYF. In DNA, the CDR3 is TGTGCCAGCAGCTTCGGGACTAGCGGCTCCTACGAGCAGTACTTC.

The rearrangement joins TRBV27 to TRBJ1-1; the match to TRBD1 covers 7 bases. V was pared by 1 base and J by 0 bases, with 5 bases of the junction left unmatched. Germline CDR1 and CDR2: MNHEY and SMNVEV (reference sequence). CDR3 length: 16 residues. This CDR3 is CASSLYSGGLNTEAFF. The CDR3, as DNA: TGTGCCAGCAGTTTATATTCAGGGGGGTTGAACACTGAAGCTTTCTTT.

The chain carries TRBV6-5 and TRBJ2-7; D may be TRBD2 (6 bases). This CDR3 region has 15 residues. Germline values: CDR1 MNHEY, CDR2 SVGAGI. V was trimmed by 6 bases and J by 0 bases, leaving 15 bases between them. The CDR3: CASRIAEFSSYEQYF. In nucleotides, the CDR3 is TGTGCCAGCAGGATAGCGGAGTTTAGCTCCTACGAGCAGTACTTC.

This chain connects TRBV27 to TRBJ1-6; D might be TRBD1 (6 bases). Germline loops: CDR1 MNHEY, CDR2 SMNVEV (reference sequence). The CDR3 loop spans 15 amino acids. The germline V and J ends were trimmed by 6 bases and 4 bases, with 13 bases remaining between them. The DNA of the CDR3 is TGTGCCAGCAGGGAAAGGACAGATTATAATTCACCCCTCCACTTT. Translation gives CASRERTDYNSPLHF.

The rearrangement uses TRBV9 and TRBJ1-6, with 7 nucleotides matching TRBD1. This CDR3 region has 15 residues. J was trimmed by 9 bases and V by 0 bases; bases with no gene match: 6. The germline CDR1 and CDR2 sequences are SGDLS and YYNGEE. The CDR3 is CASSVARQGPSPLHF. CDR3 nucleotide sequence: TGTGCCAGCAGCGTAGCAAGACAGGGACCTTCACCCCTCCACTTT.

J is TRBJ1-3 and V is TRBV5-1; D is unclear. The CDR3 totals 14 residues. V lost 1 base to trimming and J lost 4 bases, with 9 bases between them. Germline V gene lookup returns CDR1 SGHRS and CDR2 YFSETQ. The CDR3 reads CASSLSGFGNTIYF. The CDR3 DNA follows: TGCGCCAGCAGCTTGTCGGGATTCGGAAACACCATATATTTT. The entire variable domain, with the rest obtained from reference TRBV5-1 and TRBJ1-3, is as follows: KAGVTQTPRYLIKTRGQQVTLSCSPISGHRSVSWYQQTPGQGLQFLFEYFSETQRNKGNFPGRFSGRQFSNSRSEMNVSTLELGDSALYLCASSLSGFGNTIYFGEGSWLTVV.

The chain couples TRBV29-1 to TRBJ1-2, with 9 bases fitting TRBD1. Germline-derived CDR1 and CDR2 are SQVTM and ANQGSEA. Trimming removed 5 bases from V and 4 bases from J; junction bases left unmatched: 5. This CDR3 is built from 13 residues. Written as DNA, the CDR3 is TGCAGCGTTACCGGGACAGGGATCTATGGCTACACCTTC. This encodes CSVTGTGIYGYTF.

The CDR3: CASLGGQETQYF. The CDR3 region has the DNA TGTGCCAGCCTGGGGGGCCAAGAGACCCAGTACTTC. The chain has TRBV3-1 (or the pseudogene TRBV3-2) and TRBJ2-5, with D possibly being TRBD2 (6 bases). In germline, CDR1 is LGHDT, CDR2 YNNKEL (reference sequence). The V end lost 8 bases, the J end lost 1 base, and 8 bases lay between the germline ends. The CDR3 has 12 amino acids.

The V gene is TRBV5-5, the J gene TRBJ1-6; D gene uncertain. The ends were cut back, 4 bases at V and 10 bases at J, with 15 bases in the middle. This CDR3 region has 14 residues. CDR1 SGHKS and CDR2 YYEKEE come from the germline V gene (reference sequence). The CDR3 DNA sequence: TGTGCCAGCAGCCCCCGAATACAGTCCTCACCCCTCCACTTT. Residues: CASSPRIQSSPLHF.

This rearrangement joins TRBV21-1 to TRBJ2-2; no check of the table's D call, TRBD2, against the DNA was made. TRBV21-1 is labeled a pseudogene. The CDR3 runs 16 residues. Written as DNA, the CDR3 is TGTGCCAGCAGCAAAGACCCTAGCGGGGACACCGGGGAGCTGTTTTTT. It codes for CASSKDPSGDTGELFF.

V is TRBV12-3 or TRBV12-4 and J is TRBJ1-1; weak D call: TRBD1 (5 bases). This CDR3 is 13 amino acids long. V was trimmed by 3 bases and J by 4 bases, leaving 9 bases between them. The CDR3 nucleotides read TGTGCCAGCAGTTTTCAGGGATCCACTGAAGCTTTCTTT. It specifies CASSFQGSTEAFF.

J is TRBJ2-2 and V is TRBV7-3; TRBD1 matches 10 bases. CDR3 length: 15 residues. Unmatched junction bases numbered 3, after V lost 4 bases and J lost 4 bases. Germline V lookup: CDR1 SGHTA, CDR2 FQGTGA. In nucleotides, the CDR3 is TGTGCCAGCAGCTCACGACAGGGGGCCACCGGGGAGCTGTTTTTT. It encodes CASSSRQGATGELFF. Full variable domain (rest looked up from reference TRBV7-3 and TRBJ2-2): GAGVSQTPSNKVTEKGKYVELRCDPISGHTALYWYRQSLGQGPEFLIYFQGTGAADDSGLPNDRFFAVRPEGSVSTLKIQRTERGDSAVYLCASSSRQGATGELFFGEGSRLTVL.

V is TRBV11-3 and J is TRBJ1-1; unclear D gene. From germline, CDR1 is SGHNT and CDR2 YENEEA. Trimming removed 0 bases at V and 5 bases at J, with 19 bases between. CDR3 size: 17 residues. Written as DNA, the CDR3 is TGTGCCAGCAGCTTAGAACCGGCCAGGCTGTTGATGACTGAAGCTTTCTTT. Its translation: CASSLEPARLLMTEAFF.

The rearrangement joins TRBV2 to TRBJ1-1; D gene ambiguous. CDR1 and CDR2 from the germline V gene are SNHLY and FYNNEI. This CDR3 is 13 amino acids long. Trimming stripped 1 base from V and 2 bases from J, with 5 bases between. CDR3 sequence reads: CASSEESNTEAFF. In DNA, the CDR3 is TGTGCCAGCAGTGAAGAGAGCAACACTGAAGCTTTCTTT.

The chain uses TRBV4-1 and TRBJ1-4; TRBD1 might be the D (6 bases). V lost 0 bases and J 5 bases, leaving 13 bases between the germline ends. The germline gives CDR1 MGHRA, CDR2 YSYEKL. The CDR3 is 16 amino acids. DNA of the CDR3: TGCGCCAGCAGCCAAGAACTGGGACAAGTAAATGAAAAACTGTTTTTT. This codes for CASSQELGQVNEKLFF.

The gene calls are TRBV27 and TRBJ2-3; 9 bases agree with TRBD1. Germline CDR1 and CDR2: MNHEY and SMNVEV (reference sequence). The CDR3 is 15 residues long. J was trimmed by 4 bases and V by 5 bases; bases with no gene match: 7. The DNA for the CDR3 is TGTGCCAGCAGTCGCCGGACAGGGGTGGCAGATACGCAGTATTTT. Residues: CASSRRTGVADTQYF.

In this sample, this clone turned up once. The chain recombines TRBV5-6 with TRBJ2-7; 11 bases fit TRBD1. This CDR3 contains 18 residues. V shed 3 bases, J shed 4 bases, and the junction held 15 bases outside the gene matches. Germline V gene lookup returns CDR1 SGHDT and CDR2 YYEEEE. CDR3 sequence reads: CASSSPGQGGSGSYEQYF. CDR3 coding DNA: TGTGCCAGCAGCTCGCCGGGACAGGGGGGTAGCGGGAGTTACGAGCAGTACTTC.

V and J are TRBV28 and TRBJ1-2, with D perhaps matching TRBD1 (6 bases). The germline gives CDR1 MDHEN, CDR2 SYDVKM. Trimming pared 6 bases from V and 4 bases from J, leaving 15 bases between. The CDR3 is made up of 14 amino acids. The CDR3 DNA is TGTGCCAGCAGAGAACAGGGTGGACGCTATGGCTACACCTTC. Residues: CASREQGGRYGYTF.

This chain joins TRBV28 and TRBJ2-3; 9 nucleotides agree with TRBD2. This CDR3 contains 17 residues. The V segment lost 2 bases and the J segment 6 bases; nucleotides outside the gene matches: 12. CDR1 and CDR2 (germline): MDHEN, SYDVKM. In nucleotides, the CDR3 is TGTGCCAGCAGTTTACAACTCCTTGGCGGGGGGGCGGATACGCAGTATTTT. Its protein is CASSLQLLGGGADTQYF. Full variable domain (rest looked up from reference TRBV28 and TRBJ2-3): DVKVTQSSRYLVKRTGEKVFLECVQDMDHENMFWYRQDPGLGLRLIYFSYDVKMKEKGDIPEGYSVSREKKERFSLILESASTNQTSMYLCASSLQLLGGGADTQYFGPGTRLTVL.

This chain joins TRBV7-2 and TRBJ2-1; TRBD2 might be the D (6 bases). The CDR3 contains 16 residues. Germline V gene sequence: CDR1 SGHTA, CDR2 FQGNSA. Trimming cost V 5 bases and J 0 bases, with 14 bases left between them. CDR3 sequence (DNA): TGTGCCAGCAGCCTCCGGGAGTGGTACTCCTACAATGAGCAGTTCTTC. This codes for CASSLREWYSYNEQFF.

This rearrangement joins TRBV28 to TRBJ1-4; D not certain. Trimming took off 8 bases at V and 7 bases at J, with 11 bases between the two ends. The V gene's germline CDR1 is MDHEN and CDR2 SYDVKM. This CDR3 comprises 12 residues. The CDR3 is CASGRPGEKLFF. The CDR3 nucleotides read TGTGCCAGCGGTCGACCAGGTGAAAAACTGTTTTTT.

The gene calls are TRBV6-5 and TRBJ2-1; TRBD2 matches at 11 bases. Germline loops: CDR1 MNHEY, CDR2 SVGAGI. The length of the CDR3 is 14 residues. The V gene end was trimmed by 8 bases and the J gene end by 7 bases; junction bases not matched to a gene: 7. Here the CDR3 reads CASQGTSGSNEQFF. The CDR3 coding sequence is TGTGCCAGCCAAGGAACTAGCGGGAGTAATGAGCAGTTCTTC.

This clone was detected only once. The V call is TRBV5-1, the J call TRBJ2-7; 9 bases are a match to TRBD1. The CDR3 is 15 residues long. In germline, CDR1 is SGHRS, CDR2 YFSETQ. J was trimmed by 5 bases and V by 4 bases; bases with no gene match: 10. CDR3 sequence reads: CASSTRGTGLHEQYF. The DNA of the CDR3 is TGCGCCAGCAGCACCAGGGGGACAGGGTTACACGAGCAGTACTTC. The variable domain in full, completed from reference TRBV5-1 and TRBJ2-7, reads KAGVTQTPRYLIKTRGQQVTLSCSPISGHRSVSWYQQTPGQGLQFLFEYFSETQRNKGNFPGRFSGRQFSNSRSEMNVSTLELGDSALYLCASSTRGTGLHEQYFGPGTRLTVT.

In DNA, the CDR3 is TGTGCCAGCAGTTTATCCGCGAAGACAGGGAGTAAGGAGACCCAGTACTTC. This gives the protein CASSLSAKTGSKETQYF. The gene calls are TRBV28 and TRBJ2-5; 7 positions agree with TRBD1. V trimming: 1 base; J trimming: 5 bases; junction bases outside the gene matches: 13. This CDR3 contains 17 residues. CDR1 and CDR2 (germline): MDHEN, SYDVKM.